This is a list of T cell receptor beta chains from one sample in a study of T cells in Graves' hyperthyroidism and ophthalmopathy. TCRdb reprocessed the multiplex PCR reads via MiXCR and lists one record per CDR3 protein. The sample yields hundreds of thousands of distinct CDR3 sequences, 13% to 15% seen once. The sequenced sample consisted of blood. All receptors derive from a woman aged 40 to 55 with Graves' hyperthyroidism. The CDR3 runs from the conserved cysteine through the conserved F or W. D genes are given only for firm matches. Clone size is given for some rows only: seen once, a few or many times, or a class if the clone is expanded.

CDR3 length,clone size,V gene,J gene,D gene,CDR3 DNA,CDR3 protein
13,NA,TRBV29-1,TRBJ1-1,NA,TGCGGCGTTGTTCGACGAGAGAACACTGAAGCTTTCTTT,CGVVRRENTEAFF
16,many,TRBV28,TRBJ1-4,NA,TGTGCCAGCAGTCAGACAGACAACCTAACTAATGAAAAACTGTTTTTT,CASSQTDNLTNEKLFF
14,NA,TRBV5-4,TRBJ1-6,TRBD1,TGTGCCAGCAGCTTTGACAGGGGGTCTTCACCCCTCCACTTT,CASSFDRGSSPLHF
14,NA,TRBV20-1,TRBJ2-3,NA,TGCAGTGCTCCCCGAGAGCCACATACAGATACGCAGTATTTT,CSAPREPHTDTQYF
14,NA,TRBV3-1,TRBJ1-4,NA,TGTGCCAGCAGCCAAGATGGGGGAGGGAGGAAACTGTGTTTT,CASSQDGGGRKLCF
13,NA,TRBV7-9,TRBJ2-7,NA,TGTGCCAGCACCCAGGCCAGGGACTACGAGCAGTACTTC,CASTQARDYEQYF
16,few,TRBV7-8,TRBJ2-3,TRBD2,TGTGCCAGCAGCTCCTCGCGCACGGGAGGGGCGGATACGCAGTATTTT,CASSSSRTGGADTQYF
16,few,TRBV7-9,TRBJ1-2,NA,TGTGCCAGCAGCTTAGAAGGGTCAGGAGCTAACTATGGCTACACCTTC,CASSLEGSGANYGYTF
15,many,TRBV2,TRBJ1-2,TRBD1,TGTGCCAGCAGTAACTCTCCGGGACAGGGATATGGCTACACCTTC,CASSNSPGQGYGYTF
14,NA,TRBV10-3,TRBJ2-5,NA,TGTGCCATCAGTGAAATGAGTGGAGGTGTGACCCAGTACTTC,CAISEMSGGVTQYF
13,NA,TRBV29-1,TRBJ2-3,NA,TGCAGCGTTGCGGTAGTAAGATCAGATACGCAGTATTTT,CSVAVVRSDTQYF
11,NA,TRBV19,TRBJ1-1,NA,TGTGCCACTTCACTTCGGACTGAAGCTTTCTTT,CATSLRTEAFF
18,many,TRBV7-2,TRBJ2-7,TRBD1,TGTGCCAGCAGCTTACACCGACTGATCCGGGACAGGCCCTACGAGCAGTACTTC,CASSLHRLIRDRPYEQYF
14,NA,TRBV2,TRBJ1-5,TRBD1,TGTGCCAGCAGTGTACAGGGGCGAAATCAGCCCCAGCATTTT,CASSVQGRNQPQHF
17,NA,TRBV4-1,TRBJ1-4,NA,TGCGCCAGCAGCCAAGATTGGGGGCAAGGCTATAATGAAAAACTGTTTTTT,CASSQDWGQGYNEKLFF
16,many,TRBV7-2,TRBJ2-7,TRBD2,TGTGCCAGCAGCTTAGAGGGGCTAGCGGGAGTATACGAGCAGTACTTC,CASSLEGLAGVYEQYF
16,few,TRBV12-5,TRBJ2-7,NA,TGTGCTAGTGGTTTGGTAACGGGAGTCTTTTCCTACGAGCAGTACTTC,CASGLVTGVFSYEQYF
14,many,TRBV20-1,TRBJ2-1,NA,TGCAGTGTAAGAGGGGGGGTTGACCGTGGAGAGCAGTTCTTC,CSVRGGVDRGEQFF
14,few,TRBV29-1,TRBJ2-3,NA,TGCAGCGTCCGGGTCCCTAAGTGGACAGATACGCAGTATTTT,CSVRVPKWTDTQYF
17,few,TRBV5-1,TRBJ2-1,TRBD2,TGCGCCAACCCGAATTCCCGGGACTACCGAACCTACAATGAGCAGTTCTTC,CANPNSRDYRTYNEQFF
16,many,TRBV2,TRBJ2-3,TRBD1,TGTGCCAGCAGCCCGGGACAGGGAGTAGCGGGAGATACGCAGTATTTT,CASSPGQGVAGDTQYF
16,many,TRBV6-1,TRBJ2-1,TRBD2,TGTGCCAGCAGTGGGAAAACTAGCGGGGGAGACAATGAGCAGTTCTTC,CASSGKTSGGDNEQFF
14,many,TRBV5-1,TRBJ1-1,NA,TGCGCCAGCAGCTTGGGGGCAGGCCTACCTGAAGCTTTCTTT,CASSLGAGLPEAFF
14,NA,TRBV28,TRBJ2-1,TRBD1,TGTGCCAGCAGCCTCAGGGGGCGAGGACATGAGCAGTTCTTC,CASSLRGRGHEQFF
13,many,TRBV12-3/TRBV12-4,TRBJ2-1,NA,TGTGCCAGCAGTGCGGACAAAGTGGATGAGCAGTTCTTC,CASSADKVDEQFF
16,few,TRBV6-1,TRBJ2-1,NA,TGTGCCAGCAGTTTACCGGCCCGGACGCCAGAGGATGAGCAGTTCTTC,CASSLPARTPEDEQFF
14,few,TRBV4-2,TRBJ2-7,TRBD2,TGTGCCAGCAGCCCGGCAGCGGGAGGGTACGAGCAGTACTTC,CASSPAAGGYEQYF
15,many,TRBV5-1,TRBJ1-4,NA,TGCGCCAGCAGCCCGCAAGGATCCACTAATGAAAAACTGTTTTTT,CASSPQGSTNEKLFF
18,many,TRBV28,TRBJ1-5,NA,TGTGCCAGCAGCCGCCGCCGGGAGCAAACTTATAGCAATCAGCCCCAGCATTTT,CASSRRREQTYSNQPQHF
19,NA,TRBV4-1,TRBJ2-1,TRBD1,TGCGCCAGCAGCCACCTGACAGGGGGCTTTCGGAGCTCCTACAATGAGCAGTTCTTC,CASSHLTGGFRSSYNEQFF
12,few,TRBV20-1,TRBJ2-1,NA,TGCAGTGCTAGAGATCGGACCGCCGATGAGTTCTTC,CSARDRTADEFF
11,many,TRBV3-1,TRBJ2-1,NA,TGTGCCAGCAGCCAAGGGGTTGAGCAGTTCTTC,CASSQGVEQFF
15,NA,TRBV6-1,TRBJ2-5,TRBD2,TGTGCCAGCAGTGCTAGCGGGAGGGCCCGAGAGGCCCAGTACTTC,CASSASGRAREAQYF
16,many,TRBV6-1,TRBJ2-7,TRBD2,TGTGCCAGCAGTTTATCCCGGGAGGGCCTAACCTACGAGCAGTACTTC,CASSLSREGLTYEQYF
14,NA,TRBV2,TRBJ2-3,NA,TGTGCCAGCAGTGCGGTCCGGCGCACAGATACGCAGTATTTT,CASSAVRRTDTQYF
11,many,TRBV28,TRBJ1-2,NA,TGTGCCAGCAGTTTACGGGATGGCTACACCTTC,CASSLRDGYTF
14,NA,TRBV20-1,TRBJ2-3,NA,TGCAGTGCTAGTTCTAGCGAGAGCACAGATACGCAGTATTTT,CSASSSESTDTQYF
18,many,TRBV7-8,TRBJ2-1,TRBD1,TGTGCCAGCAGCTACCGGCAGGGGACAGGGAAGGGATACAATGAGCAGTTCTTC,CASSYRQGTGKGYNEQFF
15,NA,TRBV27,TRBJ2-2,TRBD2,TGTGCCAGCACCCTGGGAGCGGGAGCTACCGGGGAGCTGTTTTTT,CASTLGAGATGELFF
16,NA,TRBV25-1,TRBJ2-3,NA,TGTGCCAGCAGTCTCTCAGGGGTTCTGCTAATAGATACGCAGTATTTT,CASSLSGVLLIDTQYF
16,NA,TRBV20-1,TRBJ1-5,TRBD1,TGCAGTGCCCCCCTGACAGGGTCAATATTCAATCAGCCCCAGCATTTT,CSAPLTGSIFNQPQHF
19,many,TRBV6-1,TRBJ2-6,TRBD1,TGTGCCAGCAGTCCGAATTCCGGGACAGGGGGCTCTGGGGCCAACGTCCTGACTTTC,CASSPNSGTGGSGANVLTF
15,few,TRBV5-1,TRBJ2-2,TRBD2,TGCGCCAGCAGCTTGGCCGGCCTAGCGGCCGGGGAGCTGTTTTTT,CASSLAGLAAGELFF
16,many,TRBV7-3,TRBJ2-1,TRBD1,TGTGCCAGCAGCTTAGTACCGGGACAGGGAGGTTATGAGCAGTTCTTC,CASSLVPGQGGYEQFF
11,NA,TRBV28,TRBJ2-1,NA,TGTGCCAGCAGTTACGAGAGTGAGCAGTTCTTC,CASSYESEQFF
16,few,TRBV5-1,TRBJ2-2,NA,TGCGCCAGCAGCTTGCAGGTCAGCGCGAACACCGGGGAGCTGTTTTTT,CASSLQVSANTGELFF
15,NA,TRBV9,TRBJ1-3,NA,TGTGCCAGCAGCGCCGGAGGGCCCTCTGGAAACACCATATATTTT,CASSAGGPSGNTIYF
14,many,TRBV7-9,TRBJ2-7,NA,TGTGCCAGCAGGGGAACGGAGGCTACCTACGAGCAGTACTTC,CASRGTEATYEQYF
15,many,TRBV7-9,TRBJ2-3,TRBD1,TGTGCCAGCAGCTCTCGGGACAGGGGACCAGATACGCAGTATTTT,CASSSRDRGPDTQYF
13,many,TRBV7-2,TRBJ1-4,TRBD1,TGTGCCAGCAGTTTAAACAGGGGTGAAAAACTGTTTTTT,CASSLNRGEKLFF